This TCR beta chain came from a study of T cell responses to AZD1222 COVID-19 vaccine. Germline V CDR1 and CDR2: MGHDK, SYGVNS. The CDR3 spans 17 residues. V shed 6 bases and J 2 bases; nucleotides not matched to a gene: 13. Profiled with immunoSEQ multiplex PCR; TCRdb holds only in-frame clones, not every one. The repertoire holds 150,000 or so clones, 70% to 90% seen once, with under 3.5% in the top ten. The chain combines TRBV25-1 with TRBJ1-5; 7 bases map to TRBD1. This clonotype was obtained from an adult in good health. Sample: peripheral blood, taken on day 0 of MenACWY control vaccination. As DNA, the CDR3 is TGTGCCAGCAGAGGGGACAGAGACGTTTCCCGCAATCAGCCCCAGCATTTT. Protein product: CASRGDRDVSRNQPQHF.